This T cell receptor beta chain was sequenced during a study of T cell responses to AZD1222 COVID-19 vaccine (dated by TCRdb to the early 2020s). As for the study more broadly: Because spike-specific TCR depth and breadth did not differ between the two schedules, AZD1222 recipients who got a second dose at roughly 4 weeks were pooled with those who got a second dose at roughly 12 weeks. Trial participants were enrolled by age into subgroups of 18-55, 56-69 and 70-plus years, and around 150, 28 and 57 TCR-sequenced participants, respectively, were included in these subgroups. TCR sequencing was performed for 233 trial participants, of whom around 200 were given two doses of AZD1222 and around 25 were given two doses of MenACWY control vaccine. What the work shows at the level of the full study, not this receptor alone: Vaccine-associated CD4 TCRs spanned the whole spike protein, with dominant responses in regions 160-218 and 743-854. After two AZD1222 doses, spike-specific TCR breadth and depth were significantly higher than at day 0 and than in MenACWY recipients. Participants were mostly white British, with more females than males. The authors suggested clonal diversity may have been underestimated. In the small 56-69-year group, the increase in depth fell short of significance, most likely because of low power. Because no samples from the day 14 peak response were available, repertoires could be characterized only after the peak T cell response. Reportedly, close to half of the unique spike-specific TCRs recognized epitopes lying outside the regions that are mutated in the B.1.351 and B.1.1.7 variants. Conclusions about previously exposed vaccinees were limited because only six or seven AZD1222 recipients were SARS-CoV-2 seropositive at baseline.

Points on this clone: Its specific antigen is unknown. No base qualities exist here, and no much larger clone lies one base off it.

The CDR3 contains 13 residues, cysteine and phenylalanine counted. The only DNA kept is the CDR3, 39 bases in frame from the first base. V and J lose 6 bases and 4 bases, and a span of 13 bases separates them. CDR1 and CDR2, looked up from the germline V gene, are MNHEY and SVGEGT. In the paper's terms, the time point label means: baseline before first vaccination. Samples from vaccinated people were obtained from the UK trials COV001 and COV002, which included a single-blind randomized controlled phase 2/3 trial of AZD1222 (ChAdOx1 nCoV-19) in healthy adults. Trial participant PBMC samples were collected at day 0 and day 28 after the second dose for TCRbeta chain sequencing. The CDR3 regions of human TCRbeta chains were subjected to immunosequencing. The paper's processing steps were these. Repertoire TCRs were checked for matches against a reference library of SARS-CoV-2-specific TCRs that had been generated using the MIRA antigen-specificity platform. Breadth meant the fraction of unique TCRs that were SARS-CoV-2-associated, whereas depth meant the fraction of total T cells that were SARS-CoV-2-associated. Using the MIRA data, every spike-specific TCR was mapped to the spike region that the TCR reacted to and assigned to either a CD4 or a CD8 class. Log10-transformed breadth and depth values were compared by one-way ANOVA with Sidak's multiple comparisons tests. Entries here come from immuneACCESS through TCRdb and include only in-frame sequences with V and J called. Some clones fail to appear in such tables; in the studies checked, an unresolved V gene covers under half of the shortfall, and the cause of the remainder is unknown. V, J and clone size reflect that table, while D and trimming were determined from the DNA. In all, the sample holds about 92,000 clones, and approximately 91% of those were seen once. The ten largest make up about 6% of the sample.

This sequence originates from an adult in good health. The V and J segments used are TRBV6-2 or TRBV6-3 and TRBJ2-7; a confident D gene designation cannot be given. Sequences were derived from peripheral blood, sampled on day 0 of AZD1222 vaccination. The CDR3 amino acid sequence is: CASSLPVQYEQYF. The DNA sequence is TGTGCCAGCAGCCTCCCGGTACAGTACGAGCAGTACTTC.